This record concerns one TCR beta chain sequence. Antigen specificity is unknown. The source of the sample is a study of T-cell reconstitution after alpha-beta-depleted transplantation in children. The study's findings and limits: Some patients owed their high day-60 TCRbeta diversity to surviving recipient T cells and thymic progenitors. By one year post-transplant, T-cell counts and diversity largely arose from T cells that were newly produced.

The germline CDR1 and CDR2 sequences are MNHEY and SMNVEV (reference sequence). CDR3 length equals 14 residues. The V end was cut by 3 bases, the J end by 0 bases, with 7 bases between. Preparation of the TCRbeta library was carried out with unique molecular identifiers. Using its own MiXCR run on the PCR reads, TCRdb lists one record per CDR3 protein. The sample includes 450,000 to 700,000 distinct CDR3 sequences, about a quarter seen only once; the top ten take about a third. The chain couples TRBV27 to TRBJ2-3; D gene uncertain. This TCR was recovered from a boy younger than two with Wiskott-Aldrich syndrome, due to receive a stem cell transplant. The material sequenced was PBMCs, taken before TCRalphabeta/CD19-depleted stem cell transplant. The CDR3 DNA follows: TGTGCCAGCAGTTTTCCGGCGAGCACAGATACGCAGTATTTT. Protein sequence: CASSFPASTDTQYF.